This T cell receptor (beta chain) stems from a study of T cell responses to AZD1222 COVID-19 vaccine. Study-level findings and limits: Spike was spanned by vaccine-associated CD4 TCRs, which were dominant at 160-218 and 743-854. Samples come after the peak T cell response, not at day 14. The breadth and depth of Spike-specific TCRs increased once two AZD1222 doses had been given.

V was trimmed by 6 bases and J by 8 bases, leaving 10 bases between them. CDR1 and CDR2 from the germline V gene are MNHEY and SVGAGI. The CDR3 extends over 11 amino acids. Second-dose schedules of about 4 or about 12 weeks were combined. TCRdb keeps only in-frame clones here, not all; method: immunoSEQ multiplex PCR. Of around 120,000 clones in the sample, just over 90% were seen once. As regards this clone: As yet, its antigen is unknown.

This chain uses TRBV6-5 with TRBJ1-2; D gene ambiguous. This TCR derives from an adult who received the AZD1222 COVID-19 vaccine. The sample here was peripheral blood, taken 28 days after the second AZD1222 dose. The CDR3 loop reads CASSPGEGYTF. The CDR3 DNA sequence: TGTGCCAGCAGCCCAGGCGAGGGCTACACCTTC.